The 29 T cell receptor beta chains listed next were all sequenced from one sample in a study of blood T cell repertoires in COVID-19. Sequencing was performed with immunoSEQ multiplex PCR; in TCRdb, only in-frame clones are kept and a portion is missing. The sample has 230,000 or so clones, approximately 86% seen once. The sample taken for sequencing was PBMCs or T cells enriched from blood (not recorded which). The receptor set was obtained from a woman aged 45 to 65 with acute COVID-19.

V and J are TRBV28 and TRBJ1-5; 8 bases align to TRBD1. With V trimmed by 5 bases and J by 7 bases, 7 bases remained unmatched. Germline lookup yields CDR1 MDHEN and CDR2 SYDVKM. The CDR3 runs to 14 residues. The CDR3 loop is CASSVHRGGQPQHF. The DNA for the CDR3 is TGTGCCAGCAGTGTCCACAGGGGGGGGCAGCCCCAGCATTTT.

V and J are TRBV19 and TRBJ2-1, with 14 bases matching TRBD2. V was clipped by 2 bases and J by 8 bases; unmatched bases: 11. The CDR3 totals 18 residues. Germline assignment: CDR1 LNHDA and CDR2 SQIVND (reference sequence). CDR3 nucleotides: TGTGCCAGTAGTATAACGGGCGGGACTAGCGGGAGCACCTATGAGCAGTTCTTC. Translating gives CASSITGGTSGSTYEQFF.

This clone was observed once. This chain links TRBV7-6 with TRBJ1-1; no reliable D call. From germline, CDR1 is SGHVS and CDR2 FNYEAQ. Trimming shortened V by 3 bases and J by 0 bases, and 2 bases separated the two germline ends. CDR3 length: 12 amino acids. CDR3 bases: TGTGCCAGCAGCTTTATGAACACTGAAGCTTTCTTT. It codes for CASSFMNTEAFF.

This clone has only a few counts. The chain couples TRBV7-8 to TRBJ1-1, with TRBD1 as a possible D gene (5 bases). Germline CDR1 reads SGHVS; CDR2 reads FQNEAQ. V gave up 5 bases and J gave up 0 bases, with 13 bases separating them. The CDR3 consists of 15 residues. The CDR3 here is CASSPSGGVNTEAFF. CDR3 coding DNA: TGTGCCAGCAGCCCATCGGGAGGGGTGAACACTGAAGCTTTCTTT.

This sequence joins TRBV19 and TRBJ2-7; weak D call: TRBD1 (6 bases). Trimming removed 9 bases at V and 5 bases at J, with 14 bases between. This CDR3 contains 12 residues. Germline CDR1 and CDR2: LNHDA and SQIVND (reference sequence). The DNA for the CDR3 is TGTGCCAGCGCTGGACAGTCCGACGAGCAGTACTTC. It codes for CASAGQSDEQYF.

The CDR3 sequence is CSVPPRYNEQFF. The DNA of the CDR3 is TGCAGCGTACCACCCCGGTACAATGAGCAGTTCTTC. This chain uses TRBV29-1 with TRBJ2-1; D is unclear. The CDR3 covers 12 residues. Germline CDR1 reads SQVTM; CDR2 reads ANQGSEA. The ends were cut back, 6 bases at V and 4 bases at J, with 10 bases in the middle.

CDR3 nucleotides: TGTGCCACCAGCAGCGGACAGGGAGAGTACGAGCAGTACTTC. It yields the protein CATSSGQGEYEQYF. The J gene is TRBJ2-7, the V gene TRBV15; 8 bases are shared with TRBD1. CDR1 is LNHNV and CDR2 is YYDKDF in the germline V gene (reference sequence). V trimming: 3 bases; J trimming: 4 bases; junction bases outside the gene matches: 5. The CDR3 extends over 14 amino acids.

Written as DNA, the CDR3 is TGTGCCAGCAGCACAGGGCCCATGGTGGCAGATACGCAGTATTTT. It specifies CASSTGPMVADTQYF. The chain joins TRBV28 to TRBJ2-3; a weak D match, TRBD1 (6 bases). Trimming left V 6 bases short and J 4 bases short, with 17 bases between. The CDR3 spans 15 residues. Germline assignment: CDR1 MDHEN and CDR2 SYDVKM.

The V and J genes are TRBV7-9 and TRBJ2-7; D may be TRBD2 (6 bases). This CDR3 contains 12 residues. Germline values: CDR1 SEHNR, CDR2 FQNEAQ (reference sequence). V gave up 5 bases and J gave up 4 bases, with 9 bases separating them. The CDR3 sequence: CASSTTSYEQYF. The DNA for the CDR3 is TGTGCCAGCAGCACGACTAGTTACGAGCAGTACTTC.

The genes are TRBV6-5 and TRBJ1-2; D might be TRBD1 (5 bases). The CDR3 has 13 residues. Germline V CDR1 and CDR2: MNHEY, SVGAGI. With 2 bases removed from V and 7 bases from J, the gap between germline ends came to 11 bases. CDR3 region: CASSYGQGRGYTF. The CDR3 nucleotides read TGTGCCAGCAGTTACGGGCAGGGCCGTGGCTACACCTTC.

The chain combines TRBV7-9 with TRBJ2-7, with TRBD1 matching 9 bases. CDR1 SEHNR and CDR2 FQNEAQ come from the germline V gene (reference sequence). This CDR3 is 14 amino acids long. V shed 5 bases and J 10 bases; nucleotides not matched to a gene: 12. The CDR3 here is CASSKTGGQGVQYF. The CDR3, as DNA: TGTGCCAGCAGCAAGACCGGGGGACAGGGCGTTCAGTACTTC.

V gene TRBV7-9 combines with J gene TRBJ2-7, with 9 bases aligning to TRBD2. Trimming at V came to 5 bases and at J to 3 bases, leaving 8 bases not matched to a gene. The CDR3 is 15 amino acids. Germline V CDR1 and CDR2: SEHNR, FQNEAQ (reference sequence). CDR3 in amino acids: CASSPWTSEVYEQYF. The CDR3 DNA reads TGTGCCAGCAGCCCGTGGACTAGCGAGGTCTACGAGCAGTACTTC.

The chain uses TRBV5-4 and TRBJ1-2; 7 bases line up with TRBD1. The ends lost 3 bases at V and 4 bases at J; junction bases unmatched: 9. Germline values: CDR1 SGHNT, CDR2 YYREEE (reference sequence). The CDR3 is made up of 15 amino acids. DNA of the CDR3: TGTGCCAGCAGCTCTCCCGACAGGGCCGGCTATGGCTACACCTTC. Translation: CASSSPDRAGYGYTF.

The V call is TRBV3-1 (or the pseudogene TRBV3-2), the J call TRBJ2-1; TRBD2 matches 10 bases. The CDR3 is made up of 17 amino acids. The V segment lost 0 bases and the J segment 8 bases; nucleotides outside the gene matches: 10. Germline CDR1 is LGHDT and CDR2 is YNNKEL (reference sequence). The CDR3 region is CASSQDPPSGRVDEQFF. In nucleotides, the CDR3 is TGTGCCAGCAGCCAAGACCCCCCTAGCGGGAGAGTTGATGAGCAGTTCTTC.

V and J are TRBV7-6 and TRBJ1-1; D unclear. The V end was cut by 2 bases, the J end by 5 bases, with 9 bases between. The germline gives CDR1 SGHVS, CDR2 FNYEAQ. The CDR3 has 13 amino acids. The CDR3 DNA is TGTGCCAGCAGCTTATCGGAGGGAACTGAAGCTTTCTTT. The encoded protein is CASSLSEGTEAFF.

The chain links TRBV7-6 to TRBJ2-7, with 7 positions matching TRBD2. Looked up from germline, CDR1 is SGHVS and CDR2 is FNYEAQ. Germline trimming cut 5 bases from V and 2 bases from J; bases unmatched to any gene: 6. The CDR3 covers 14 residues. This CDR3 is CASSEIAGAYEQYF. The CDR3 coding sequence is TGTGCCAGCAGCGAGATTGCGGGGGCCTACGAGCAGTACTTC.

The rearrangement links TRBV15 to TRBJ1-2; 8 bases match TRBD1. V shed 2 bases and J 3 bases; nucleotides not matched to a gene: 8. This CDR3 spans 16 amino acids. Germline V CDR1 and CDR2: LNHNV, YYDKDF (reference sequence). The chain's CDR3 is CATSRSPGGKDYGYTF. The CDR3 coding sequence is TGTGCCACCAGCAGAAGCCCAGGGGGCAAGGACTATGGCTACACCTTC.

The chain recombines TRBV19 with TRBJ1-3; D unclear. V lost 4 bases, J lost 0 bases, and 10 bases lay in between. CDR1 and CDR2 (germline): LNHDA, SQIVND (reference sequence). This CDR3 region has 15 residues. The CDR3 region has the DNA TGTGCCAGTAGTACCCGTTGGAGCTCTGGAAACACCATATATTTT. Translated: CASSTRWSSGNTIYF.

The CDR3 is CASSLGVAGGGEQYF. CDR3 DNA sequence: TGTGCCAGCAGCTTAGGAGTAGCGGGCGGGGGGGAGCAGTACTTC. The chain employs TRBV7-2 and TRBJ2-7, with TRBD2 matching over 8 bases. The CDR3 contains 15 residues. In germline, CDR1 is SGHTA, CDR2 FQGNSA. With 1 base clipped from V and 7 bases from J, the junction kept 9 bases outside the gene matches.

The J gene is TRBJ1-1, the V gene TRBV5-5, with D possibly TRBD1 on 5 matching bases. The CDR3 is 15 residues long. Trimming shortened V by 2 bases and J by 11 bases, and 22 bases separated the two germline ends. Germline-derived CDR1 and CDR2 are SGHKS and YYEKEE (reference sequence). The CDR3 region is CASSFGAGTSGGAFF. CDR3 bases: TGTGCCAGCAGCTTCGGGGCGGGGACTTCCGGTGGGGCTTTCTTT. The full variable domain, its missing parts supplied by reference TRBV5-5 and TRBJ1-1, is DAGVTQSPTHLIKTRGQQVTLRCSPISGHKSVSWYQQVLGQGPQFIFQYYEKEERGRGNFPDRFSARQFPNYSSELNVNALLLGDSALYLCASSFGAGTSGGAFFGQGTRLTVV.

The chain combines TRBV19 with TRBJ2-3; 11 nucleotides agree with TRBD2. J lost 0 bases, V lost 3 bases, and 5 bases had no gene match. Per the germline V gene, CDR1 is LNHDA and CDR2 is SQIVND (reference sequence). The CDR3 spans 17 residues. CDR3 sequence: CASSMRLAGPSTDTQYF. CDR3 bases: TGTGCCAGTAGTATGAGACTAGCGGGACCTAGCACAGATACGCAGTATTTT.

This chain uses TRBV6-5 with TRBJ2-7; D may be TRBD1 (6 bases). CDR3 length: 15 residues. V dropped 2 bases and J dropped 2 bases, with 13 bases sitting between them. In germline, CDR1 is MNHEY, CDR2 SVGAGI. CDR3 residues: CASSYEQGIPYEQYF. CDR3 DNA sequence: TGTGCCAGCAGTTACGAACAGGGAATTCCCTACGAGCAGTACTTC.

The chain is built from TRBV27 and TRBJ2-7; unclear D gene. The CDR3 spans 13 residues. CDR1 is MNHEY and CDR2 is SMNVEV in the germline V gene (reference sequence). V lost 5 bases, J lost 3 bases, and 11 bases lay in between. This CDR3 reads CASSPNTDYEQYF. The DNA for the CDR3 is TGTGCCAGCAGTCCAAATACAGACTACGAGCAGTACTTC.

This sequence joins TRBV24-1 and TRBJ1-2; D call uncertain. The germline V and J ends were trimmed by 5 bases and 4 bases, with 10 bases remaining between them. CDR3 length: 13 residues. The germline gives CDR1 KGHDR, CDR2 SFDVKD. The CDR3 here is CATSATGSYGYTF. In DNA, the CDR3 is TGTGCCACCAGTGCTACCGGGTCCTATGGCTACACCTTC.

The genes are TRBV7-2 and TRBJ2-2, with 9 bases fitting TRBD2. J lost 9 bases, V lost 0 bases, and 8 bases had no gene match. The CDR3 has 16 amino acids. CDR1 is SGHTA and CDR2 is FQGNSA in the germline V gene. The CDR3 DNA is TGTGCCAGCAGCTTAGCGGGTAGCGGGAGATCCCGGGAGCTGTTTTTT. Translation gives CASSLAGSGRSRELFF.

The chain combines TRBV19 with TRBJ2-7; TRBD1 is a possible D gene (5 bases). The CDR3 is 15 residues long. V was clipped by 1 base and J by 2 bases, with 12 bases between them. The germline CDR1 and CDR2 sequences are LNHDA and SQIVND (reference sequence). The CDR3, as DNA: TGTGCCAGTAGTATAGGTTCAGGGTCCACCTACGAGCAGTACTTC. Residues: CASSIGSGSTYEQYF.

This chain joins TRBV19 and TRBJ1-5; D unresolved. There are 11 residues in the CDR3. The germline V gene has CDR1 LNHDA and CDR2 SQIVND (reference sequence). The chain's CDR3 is CKRVGYQPQHF. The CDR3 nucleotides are TGTAAGAGGGTTGGTTATCAGCCCCAGCATTTT. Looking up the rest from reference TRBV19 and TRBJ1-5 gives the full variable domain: DGGITQSPKYLFRKEGQNVTLSCEQNLNHDAMYWYRQDPGQGLRLIYYSQIVNDFQKGDIAEGYSVSREKKESFPLTVTSAQKNPTAFYLCKRVGYQPQHFGDGTRLSIL.

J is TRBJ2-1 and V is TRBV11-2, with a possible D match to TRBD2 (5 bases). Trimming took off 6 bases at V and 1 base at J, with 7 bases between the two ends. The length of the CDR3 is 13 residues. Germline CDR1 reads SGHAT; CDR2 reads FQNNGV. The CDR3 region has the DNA TGTGCCAGCAGACCGGGATCCTACAATGAGCAGTTCTTC. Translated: CASRPGSYNEQFF.

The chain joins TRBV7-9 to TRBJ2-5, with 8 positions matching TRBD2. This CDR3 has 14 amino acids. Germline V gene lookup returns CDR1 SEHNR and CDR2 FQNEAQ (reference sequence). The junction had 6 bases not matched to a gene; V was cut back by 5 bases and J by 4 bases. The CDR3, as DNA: TGTGCCAGCAGCCTGACTAGCGAGAGAGAGACCCAGTACTTC. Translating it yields CASSLTSERETQYF.